This T cell receptor (beta chain) was recovered during a study of cytomegalovirus exposure and HLA in healthy donors. Trimming took off 3 bases at V and 5 bases at J, with 17 bases between the two ends. Looked up from germline, CDR1 is MNHNS and CDR2 is SASEGT. This CDR3 comprises 16 residues. This clone was observed once. The PCR contained 60 Vbeta and 13 Jbeta primers. Assay used: immunoSEQ multiplex PCR; TCRdb lists only in-frame clones, some missing. Seen here are approximately 150,000 clones, 60% to 80% observed once, and the top ten hold 6.3%. The sequenced sample consisted of PBMCs. The rearrangement uses TRBV6-1 and TRBJ2-1; weak D call: TRBD1 (5 bases). This clonotype was obtained from a man aged 40-50 years in good health and CMV-seropositive. The CDR3 bases are TGTGCCAGCAGTGACCTGGGTGGGGCTGGGGACAATGAGCAGTTCTTC. Translation: CASSDLGGAGDNEQFF.